Following are 31 T cell receptor beta chains from one sample sequenced in a study of cytomegalovirus exposure and HLA in healthy donors. Here immunoSEQ multiplex PCR was the method, and the copy in TCRdb shows in-frame clones only, minus some. The profile covers 100,000 to 150,000 clones, with 85% to 90% appearing a single time and around 1.1% taken by the ten largest. Input material: PBMCs. All receptors derive from a woman in her late teens or twenties in good health and CMV-seronegative.

The rearrangement links TRBV2 to TRBJ1-4; no clear D gene. The CDR3 has 15 residues. Germline V gene lookup returns CDR1 SNHLY and CDR2 FYNNEI. Trimming stripped 6 bases from V and 5 bases from J, with 16 bases between. DNA of the CDR3: TGTGCCAGCAGAGCGACTCCGGAAAGAAATGAAAAACTGTTTTTT. Translated: CASRATPERNEKLFF.

The chain joins TRBV18 to TRBJ2-6; 7 positions match TRBD1. The V segment lost 6 bases and the J segment 0 bases; nucleotides outside the gene matches: 11. Germline CDR1 and CDR2: KGHSH and LQKENI. The CDR3 covers 18 residues. The CDR3 is CASSNRQGGNSGANVLTF. The CDR3 nucleotides read TGTGCCAGCTCCAATCGACAGGGTGGAAACTCTGGGGCCAACGTCCTGACTTTC.

The J gene is TRBJ1-1, the V gene TRBV2; 7 bases are a match to TRBD1. V trimming: 8 bases; J trimming: 4 bases; junction bases outside the gene matches: 1. Germline CDR1 SNHLY, CDR2 FYNNEI. This CDR3 has 11 residues. The CDR3 loop is CASDRVTEAFF. For the CDR3, the DNA is TGTGCCAGCGACAGGGTCACTGAAGCTTTCTTT. Full variable domain (remainder filled in from reference TRBV2 and TRBJ1-1): EPEVTQTPSHQVTQMGQEVILRCVPISNHLYFYWYRQILGQKVEFLVSFYNNEISEKSEIFDDQFSVERPDGSNFTLKIRSTKLEDSAMYFCASDRVTEAFFGQGTRLTVV.

This clone appeared a single time. This chain uses TRBV28 with TRBJ1-1; D is unclear. Per the germline V gene, CDR1 is MDHEN and CDR2 is SYDVKM. V lost 7 bases and J 1 base, leaving 16 bases between the germline ends. The CDR3 extends over 15 amino acids. The DNA of the CDR3 is TGTGCCAGCACCTCCCCGACGGAGGGGAACACTGAAGCTTTCTTT. This sequence encodes CASTSPTEGNTEAFF.

This clone was found once. The chain carries TRBV10-3 and TRBJ2-2; 9 positions match TRBD1. The ends lost 6 bases at V and 5 bases at J; junction bases unmatched: 10. The CDR3 runs 16 residues. CDR1 and CDR2 from the germline V gene are ENHRY and SYGVKD. The CDR3 is CAISSTRDRVTGELFF. The DNA of the CDR3 is TGTGCCATCAGCAGTACCCGGGACAGGGTAACCGGGGAGCTGTTTTTT.

The chain joins TRBV2 to TRBJ1-2; TRBD1 matches at 8 bases. With 6 bases clipped from V and 6 bases from J, the junction kept 9 bases outside the gene matches. The CDR3 extends over 14 amino acids. Germline CDR1 and CDR2: SNHLY and FYNNEI. The CDR3 bases are TGTGCCAGCAGAGGACAGGGTACCATTGATGGCTACACCTTC. This translates into CASRGQGTIDGYTF.

The CDR3 is CASSTTGNTEAFF. The CDR3 nucleotides read TGTGCCAGCAGTACGACAGGGAACACTGAAGCTTTCTTT. This chain uses TRBV6-5 with TRBJ1-1, with D possibly matching TRBD1 (6 bases). CDR1 MNHEY and CDR2 SVGAGI come from the germline V gene. V was trimmed by 5 bases and J by 1 base, leaving 8 bases between them. The length of the CDR3 is 13 residues.

V and J are TRBV7-8 and TRBJ2-5; 12 bases map to TRBD2. The CDR3 loop spans 16 amino acids. Germline trimming cut 2 bases from V and 6 bases from J; bases unmatched to any gene: 7. Germline CDR1 SGHVS, CDR2 FQNEAQ. The DNA for the CDR3 is TGTGCCAGCAGCTTACCTAGCGGGGGGGCTTGGAAGACCCAGTACTTC. Translation: CASSLPSGGAWKTQYF.

The CDR3 protein is CASSDSGGSSYEQYV. The DNA for the CDR3 is TGTGCCAGCAGTGATAGCGGGGGGAGCTCCTACGAGCAGTACGTC. This chain uses TRBV6-1 with TRBJ2-7; 10 nucleotides agree with TRBD2. Per the germline V gene, CDR1 is MNHNS and CDR2 is SASEGT. V lost 3 bases and J lost 0; bases outside the gene matches: 2. This CDR3 spans 15 amino acids.

The chain uses TRBV28 and TRBJ2-3; 14 nucleotides agree with TRBD2. The V segment lost 4 bases and the J segment 3 bases; nucleotides outside the gene matches: 12. The CDR3 consists of 19 residues. Germline CDR1 is MDHEN and CDR2 is SYDVKM. The CDR3 bases are TGTGCCAGCAGTTCTCTCCCCGGGACTAGCGGGAGTAGTACAGATACGCAGTATTTT. Translation gives CASSSLPGTSGSSTDTQYF.

V is TRBV6-6 and J is TRBJ2-3, with 7 nucleotides matching TRBD1. CDR1 and CDR2 (germline): MNHNY, SVGAGI (reference sequence). The CDR3 covers 14 residues. Trimming removed 4 bases from V and 2 bases from J; junction bases left unmatched: 3. The CDR3 loop is CASSSDRDTDTQYF. The CDR3 nucleotides are TGTGCCAGCAGTTCAGACAGGGACACAGATACGCAGTATTTT.

V is TRBV6-6 and J is TRBJ2-1, with 8 bases identical to TRBD1. Per the germline V gene, CDR1 is MNHNY and CDR2 is SVGAGI (reference sequence). CDR3 length equals 13 residues. The junction had 4 bases not matched to a gene; V was cut back by 5 bases and J by 7 bases. CDR3 DNA: TGTGCCAGCAGTCGGACAGGGCCTAATGAGCAGTTCTTC. Its protein product is CASSRTGPNEQFF.

The V gene is TRBV5-6, the J gene TRBJ2-1; D may be TRBD2 (6 bases). The germline CDR1 and CDR2 sequences are SGHDT and YYEEEE. The CDR3 runs to 15 residues. V shed 7 bases and J shed 4 bases, with 18 bases lying between them. In DNA, the CDR3 is TGTGCCAGCTCACCGAGCCGGGACTTTTACAATGAGCAGTTCTTC. Amino acids: CASSPSRDFYNEQFF.

V gene TRBV9 combines with J gene TRBJ1-1, with D maybe TRBD1 (5 bases). Trimming pared 4 bases from V and 1 base from J, leaving 11 bases between. Germline loops: CDR1 SGDLS, CDR2 YYNGEE. The CDR3 has 14 amino acids. CDR3 residues: CASSTGDGNTEAFF. The CDR3 DNA follows: TGTGCCAGCAGCACGGGGGATGGGAACACTGAAGCTTTCTTT.

The chain carries TRBV7-9 and TRBJ1-2, with 7 positions matching TRBD1. CDR1 SEHNR and CDR2 FQNEAQ come from the germline V gene (reference sequence). This CDR3 region has 18 residues. After removal of 5 bases from V and 0 bases from J, the junction contained 15 bases not matched to a gene. The CDR3 loop is CASSDTGTVKSANYGYTF. The CDR3 DNA sequence: TGTGCCAGCAGCGATACCGGGACAGTCAAGTCCGCTAACTATGGCTACACCTTC.

The chain carries TRBV30 and TRBJ2-2, with D maybe TRBD2 (5 bases). V was cut by 0 bases and J by 0 bases, with 8 bases left in between. Germline CDR1 and CDR2: GTSNPN and SVGIG (reference sequence). This CDR3 contains 15 residues. The CDR3 DNA is TGTGCCTGGAGTGTACCAGCGGCGAACACCGGGGAGCTGTTTTTT. It codes for CAWSVPAANTGELFF.

This sequence joins TRBV30 and TRBJ1-4, with D maybe TRBD1 (5 bases). CDR3 length: 14 residues. Germline values: CDR1 GTSNPN, CDR2 SVGIG (reference sequence). The V end lost 2 bases, the J end lost 7 bases, and 14 bases lay between the germline ends. DNA for the CDR3: TGTGCCTGGAGTCCTGGACATGAGCTTGAAAAACTGTTTTTT. It encodes CAWSPGHELEKLFF.

The chain combines TRBV19 with TRBJ1-1; 7 nucleotides agree with TRBD1. With V trimmed by 7 bases and J by 7 bases, 9 bases remained unmatched. The CDR3 totals 13 residues. Looked up from germline, CDR1 is LNHDA and CDR2 is SQIVND (reference sequence). CDR3 loop: CASIFSRGSEAFF. The DNA for the CDR3 is TGTGCCAGTATTTTCTCCAGGGGGAGTGAAGCTTTCTTT.

This clone was seen more than once but under ten times. The rearrangement joins TRBV5-6 to TRBJ2-7; D gene uncertain. This CDR3 spans 15 amino acids. The germline V gene encodes CDR1 SGHDT and CDR2 YYEEEE. V lost 4 bases to trimming and J lost 2 bases, with 16 bases between them. CDR3 sequence: CASSVTKGWAYEQYV. In DNA, the CDR3 is TGTGCCAGCAGCGTGACAAAAGGATGGGCCTACGAGCAGTACGTC.

The rearrangement links TRBV27 to TRBJ1-1, with 7 bases lining up with TRBD1. The ends lost 5 bases at V and 8 bases at J; junction bases unmatched: 17. From germline, CDR1 is MNHEY and CDR2 SMNVEV (reference sequence). The CDR3 loop spans 16 amino acids. The CDR3 coding sequence is TGTGCCAGCAGTATCCGGGACAGAACACCGTGGAACGAAGCTTTCTTT. This sequence encodes CASSIRDRTPWNEAFF.

The table lists this clone with a count of one. The rearrangement joins TRBV6-1 to TRBJ2-7, with a possible D match to TRBD2 (5 bases). The V end lost 8 bases, the J end lost 2 bases, and 16 bases lay between the germline ends. This CDR3 spans 14 amino acids. From germline, CDR1 is MNHNS and CDR2 SASEGT. CDR3 sequence: CASEGWNPTYEQYV. CDR3 nucleotides: TGTGCCAGCGAGGGCTGGAACCCTACCTACGAGCAGTACGTC.

V is TRBV27 and J is TRBJ2-1; 7 nucleotides match TRBD1. Germline V CDR1 and CDR2: MNHEY, SMNVEV (reference sequence). This CDR3 comprises 15 residues. The trim removed 5 bases at V and 4 bases at J, leaving 8 bases unmatched. The CDR3 here is CASSIGTALYNEQFF. In nucleotides, the CDR3 is TGTGCCAGCAGTATAGGGACAGCGCTTTACAATGAGCAGTTCTTC.

This chain uses TRBV11-2 with TRBJ2-1, with D possibly being TRBD1 (6 bases). The germline V gene encodes CDR1 SGHAT and CDR2 FQNNGV. Between the trimmed V and J ends, which lost 2 bases and 0 bases, there was a span of 11 bases. The CDR3 contains 16 residues. Here the CDR3 reads CASSLRDTGSYNEQFF. DNA of the CDR3: TGTGCCAGCAGCTTAAGGGACACCGGCTCCTACAATGAGCAGTTCTTC.

The rearrangement joins TRBV27 to TRBJ1-5, with D uncertain. Trimming left V 10 bases short and J 6 bases short, with 16 bases between. Germline values: CDR1 MNHEY, CDR2 SMNVEV (reference sequence). The CDR3 loop spans 13 amino acids. CDR3 DNA: TGTGCCATCGGACTCACAGAGGGTCAGCCCCAGCATTTT. Its protein is CAIGLTEGQPQHF.

This chain links TRBV7-6 with TRBJ1-1; D remains ambiguous. Trimming removed 3 bases at V and 6 bases at J, with 17 bases between. The CDR3 is 15 amino acids. Germline values: CDR1 SGHVS, CDR2 FNYEAQ. Here the CDR3 reads CASSFLQEGDPEAFF. The DNA for the CDR3 is TGTGCCAGCAGCTTCCTCCAAGAGGGCGATCCTGAAGCTTTCTTT.

The chain joins TRBV9 to TRBJ2-7; D is perhaps TRBD2 (6 bases). Germline V CDR1 and CDR2: SGDLS, YYNGEE. The CDR3 length is 14 residues. V shed 3 bases and J shed 3 bases, with 13 bases lying between them. The CDR3 nucleotides read TGTGCCAGCAGCGCCGGGACTCTTGTCTACGAGCAGTACTTC. Amino acids: CASSAGTLVYEQYF.

This clone occurred a few times. This rearrangement joins TRBV4-1 to TRBJ2-7, with 8 bases matching TRBD1. The CDR3 covers 16 residues. V lost 1 base, J lost 5 bases, and 10 bases stayed unmatched. The V gene's germline CDR1 is MGHRA and CDR2 YSYEKL. In DNA, the CDR3 is TGCGCCAGCAGCCAAGGGGGCAAGGACAGGGCCAACGAGCAGTACTTC. It translates to CASSQGGKDRANEQYF.

The chain has TRBV18 and TRBJ1-6; possible D gene TRBD1, 6 bases. The germline V gene encodes CDR1 KGHSH and CDR2 LQKENI. V was pared by 3 bases and J by 1 base, with 13 bases between. This CDR3 has 17 amino acids. The CDR3 sequence is CASSPEGGVSYNSPLHF. The CDR3, as DNA: TGTGCCAGCTCACCGGAGGGGGGGGTTTCCTATAATTCACCCCTCCACTTT.

The chain has TRBV27 and TRBJ2-5; D ambiguous. This CDR3 comprises 13 residues. The germline CDR1 and CDR2 sequences are MNHEY and SMNVEV (reference sequence). V lost 4 bases and J 0 bases, leaving 6 bases between the germline ends. For the CDR3, the DNA is TGTGCCAGCAGTTCCCTTGACCAAGAGACCCAGTACTTC. This gives the protein CASSSLDQETQYF.

The V and J genes are TRBV6-1 and TRBJ1-1; D is undetermined. CDR1 and CDR2 (germline): MNHNS, SASEGT. The CDR3 runs 13 residues. Trimming left V 6 bases short and J 1 base short, with 9 bases between. The CDR3 spells CASSTHPNTEAFF. DNA of the CDR3: TGTGCCAGCAGCACTCATCCGAACACTGAAGCTTTCTTT.

V gene TRBV15 combines with J gene TRBJ2-7; D possibly corresponds to TRBD2 (5 bases). The CDR3 is 13 residues long. The ends were cut back, 4 bases at V and 3 bases at J, with 10 bases in the middle. Germline CDR1 LNHNV, CDR2 YYDKDF (reference sequence). CDR3 in DNA: TGTGCCACCAGCACCCGAGGGAGCTACGAGCAGTACTTC. Translating gives CATSTRGSYEQYF.